This TCR beta chain originates from a study of regulatory T cells in long-lasting Graves disease. Study findings and constraints: Shared public clonotypes totalled about 2,600 in persistent patients, compared with about 990 in new patients.

Time point given: newly diagnosed GD, antithyroid drugs for less than 3 months. There was RNA extracted from PBMCs, and the TCR library was made from it. Assembly of TCR beta libraries relied on iRepertoire HTBI primers together with Arm-PCR of CDR3 regions. TCRdb reprocessed the multiplex PCR reads with MiXCR, giving one entry per CDR3 protein. The repertoire includes over 450,000 distinct CDR3 sequences, 12% of them detected once, and around 10% sits in the top ten. Concerning this clonotype: Its antigen is as yet unknown.

V was cut by 1 base and J by 8 bases, with 18 bases left in between. Looked up from germline, CDR1 is LGHNA and CDR2 is YSLEER. The CDR3 contains 16 residues. This sample also appeared in a second study, on T cells in Graves' hyperthyroidism and ophthalmopathy. That work contributes: An initial round of RT-PCR targeting the TCR CDR3 relied on the HTBI primer set. Median prediction lead before ophthalmopathy onset was about 6.3 months with the model.

The sample was peripheral blood mononuclear cells (PBMCs), taken at new diagnosis, from a patient treated with antithyroid drugs. This receptor was taken from a woman younger than 45 with Graves disease. The V gene is TRBV4-3, the J gene TRBJ2-1; perhaps TRBD2 as D (6 bases). CDR3 sequence (DNA): TGCGCCAGCAGCCAAGTATTCTTCGGGAGTAGCGATGAGCAGTTCTTC. Its translation: CASSQVFFGSSDEQFF.